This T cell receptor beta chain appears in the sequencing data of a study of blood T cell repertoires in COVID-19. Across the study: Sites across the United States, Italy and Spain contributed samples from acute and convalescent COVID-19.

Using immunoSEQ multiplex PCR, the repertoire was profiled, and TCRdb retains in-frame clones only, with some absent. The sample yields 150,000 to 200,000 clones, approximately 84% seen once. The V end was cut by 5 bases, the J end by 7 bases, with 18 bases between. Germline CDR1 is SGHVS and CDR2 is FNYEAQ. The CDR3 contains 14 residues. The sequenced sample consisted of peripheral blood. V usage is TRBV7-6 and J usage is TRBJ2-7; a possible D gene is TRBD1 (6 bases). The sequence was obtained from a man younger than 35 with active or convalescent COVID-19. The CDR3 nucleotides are TGTGCCAGCAGCCAGGACAGATCCCACTCGGAGCAGTACTTC. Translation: CASSQDRSHSEQYF.